This T cell receptor beta chain appears in the sequencing data of a study of blood T cell repertoires in COVID-19. Study-wide context: The United States, Italy and Spain provided the acute and convalescent COVID-19 samples. Sample material is recorded as cDNA or gDNA derived from T cells, B-cell-depleted T cells, or PBMCs.

The ends were cut back, 6 bases at V and 0 bases at J, with 9 bases in the middle. In germline, CDR1 is MNHEY, CDR2 SVGAGI. CDR3 size: 13 residues. Per the original methods: Cell counts per sample came from amplifying reference gene primers. Profiling relied on immunoSEQ multiplex PCR, and the TCRdb table lists in-frame clones only, not all of them. That table supplies the V and J calls and clone size; D and trimming were determined from the DNA. The data hold 60,000 to 70,000 clones, with around nine tenths observed a single time. The sample comprised peripheral blood. The chain combines TRBV6-5 with TRBJ2-7; D is possibly TRBD1 (5 bases). This sequence originates from an older woman with acute or convalescent COVID-19. In nucleotides, the CDR3 is TGTGCCAGCAGATTGACAGCCTCCTACGAGCAGTACGTC. Translating it yields CASRLTASYEQYV.